The entry below gives a single T cell receptor (beta chain) sequence along with its context. Its target is not known. It was with 60 Vbeta and 13 Jbeta primers that the PCR ran. Produced via immunoSEQ multiplex PCR; TCRdb's table is partial and in-frame only. In total, the table holds under 95,000 clones. These data come from a study of cytomegalovirus exposure and HLA in healthy donors. Study observations and caveats: Roughly uniform sequencing depth across donors was assumed, possibly incorrectly. The study flagged roughly 150 TCR beta chains as cytomegalovirus-associated.

Trimming removed 1 base from V and 0 bases from J, with 2 bases in between. Germline loops: CDR1 LGHNA, CDR2 YNFKEQ. CDR3 length equals 13 residues. The sequenced material came from PBMCs. The TCR sequence derives from a female donor in good health and CMV-seropositive. The gene calls are TRBV4-2 and TRBJ2-3; D is undetermined. The CDR3 DNA is TGTGCCAGCAGCCAAGCTAGCACAGATACGCAGTATTTT. It translates to CASSQASTDTQYF.